The present entry profiles one T cell receptor beta chain with its context. This CDR3 spans 14 amino acids. The germline V gene has CDR1 LGHDT and CDR2 YNNKEL (reference sequence). The V segment lost 1 base and the J segment 6 bases; nucleotides outside the gene matches: 4. Per the original methods: Scientists estimated how many nucleated cells there were by amplifying reference gene primers. Sequencing used immunoSEQ multiplex PCR; TCRdb keeps in-frame clones, though not all of them. D and trimming were read from the DNA, whereas the V and J calls and clone size are those reported in that table. Among some 80,000 clones listed, about 83% were seen once. These data are taken from a study of blood T cell repertoires in COVID-19. Study-level information: Spain, Italy and the United States supplied samples that represented acute and convalescent COVID-19. Nucleic acid was either cDNA or gDNA, and it came from T cells, B-cell-depleted T cells, or PBMCs.

The rearrangement links TRBV3-1 (or the pseudogene TRBV3-2) to TRBJ2-7; TRBD1 matches 9 bases. Sequenced: peripheral blood. The TCR was taken from an elderly woman with active or convalescent COVID-19. CDR3 protein: CASSQVGQGLEQYF. In DNA, the CDR3 is TGTGCCAGCAGCCAAGTGGGACAGGGACTCGAGCAGTACTTC.